This T cell receptor beta chain was obtained from a study of blood T cell repertoires in COVID-19. This CDR3 contains 15 residues. V was clipped by 6 bases and J by 3 bases; unmatched bases: 7. The V gene's germline CDR1 is MNHEY and CDR2 SMNVEV (reference sequence). Clones were sequenced by immunoSEQ multiplex PCR, and TCRdb holds only the in-frame ones, with some missing. The top ten hold under 55% of the sample, which has under 45,000 clones, around four fifths seen once. The source is a woman of 80 years or more with active or convalescent COVID-19. Sequenced input: peripheral blood. The chain employs TRBV27 and TRBJ1-5, with 8 bases identical to TRBD1. CDR3 DNA: TGTGCCAGCAGCAAAGACAGGGGTATCAATCAGCCCCAGCATTTT. Translation gives CASSKDRGINQPQHF.